This entry lists 17 T cell receptor beta chains sequenced from one sample in a study of OX40 agonist ivuxolimab in advanced cancers. Measured with immunoSEQ multiplex PCR; TCRdb has only the in-frame clones, and not every one. Of roughly 80,000 clones listed, approximately 89% are singletons. Here the sequenced sample was CD4+ or CD8+ T cells sorted from blood, taken in a trial of the OX40 agonist ivuxolimab. The receptors here all came from an adult with an advanced solid tumor such as melanoma, head and neck, liver or kidney cancer.

This sequence joins TRBV9 and TRBJ2-3; D may match TRBD1 or TRBD2 (6 bases each). The V gene lost 3 bases and the J gene lost 0 bases, with 8 bases spanning the gap. The germline V gene encodes CDR1 SGDLS and CDR2 YYNGEE. This CDR3 is built from 14 residues. CDR3 sequence reads: CASSGRGSTDTQYF. The CDR3 nucleotides are TGTGCCAGCAGCGGGAGGGGGAGCACAGATACGCAGTATTTT. Looking up the rest from reference TRBV9 and TRBJ2-3 gives the full variable domain: DSGVTQTPKHLITATGQRVTLRCSPRSGDLSVYWYQQSLDQGLQFLIQYYNGEERAKGNILERFSAQQFPDLHSELNLSSLELGDSALYFCASSGRGSTDTQYFGPGTRLTVL.

The rearrangement uses TRBV20-1 and TRBJ2-5; D gene unclear. TRBJ2-7 matches the DNA end more closely, so the J call is doubtful. In germline, CDR1 is DFQATT, CDR2 SNEGSKA (reference sequence). This CDR3 comprises 11 residues. Here the CDR3 reads CSARVSYEQYF. DNA of the CDR3: TGCAGTGCTAGAGTCTCCTACGAGCAGTACTTC.

The chain employs TRBV11-2 and TRBJ2-3; 10 nucleotides line up with TRBD2. Trimming at V came to 2 bases and at J to 2 bases, leaving 4 bases not matched to a gene. The CDR3 sequence is 16 residues long. The germline V gene has CDR1 SGHAT and CDR2 FQNNGV. Here the CDR3 DNA reads TGTGCCAGCAGCTTATCAGCGGGAGGGCCCACAGATACGCAGTATTTT. Its translation is CASSLSAGGPTDTQYF.

J is TRBJ2-7 and V is TRBV5-6; possibly TRBD1 for D (6 bases). Per germline, CDR1 SGHDT and CDR2 YYEEEE. This CDR3 is 13 amino acids long. Trimming left V 4 bases short and J 2 bases short, with 10 bases between. The CDR3 spells CASSSPGAYEQYF. As DNA, the CDR3 is TGTGCCAGCAGCAGCCCAGGGGCCTACGAGCAGTACTTC. The full variable domain, with the rest looked up from reference TRBV5-6 and TRBJ2-7, is DAGVTQSPTHLIKTRGQQVTLRCSPKSGHDTVSWYQQALGQGPQFIFQYYEEEERQRGNFPDRFSGHQFPNYSSELNVNALLLGDSALYLCASSSPGAYEQYFGPGTRLTVT.

With regard to this clone: At one end the junction does not follow the germline gene, possibly because of a read error. In nucleotides, the CDR3 is TGTGCCAGCAGGTTAGTCGGACGGAAATCGACTGGAAACACCATATATTTT. It is translated as CASRLVGRKSTGNTIYF. The genes are TRBV11-2 and TRBJ1-3; D ambiguous. Germline V gene sequence: CDR1 SGHAT, CDR2 FQNNGV. The CDR3 spans 17 residues.

The rearrangement joins TRBV5-6 to TRBJ1-5; weak D call: TRBD1 (5 bases). V was trimmed by 0 bases and J by 5 bases, leaving 9 bases between them. CDR3 length equals 14 residues. Germline V gene data show CDR1 as SGHDT and CDR2 as YYEEEE. The CDR3 sequence is CASSLAGGDQPQHF. The CDR3 bases are TGTGCCAGCAGCTTGGCGGGGGGAGATCAGCCCCAGCATTTT.

This clone was detected only once. The V call is TRBV14, the J call TRBJ1-2; no clear D gene. V lost 0 bases, J lost 4 bases, and 6 bases lay in between. Germline loops: CDR1 SGHDN, CDR2 FVKESK. The CDR3 consists of 13 residues. The CDR3: CASSQDSSYGYTF. The CDR3 nucleotides are TGTGCCAGCAGCCAAGACAGTAGCTATGGCTACACCTTC. Using reference TRBV14 and TRBJ1-2 for the parts outside the CDR3, the full variable domain is EAGVTQFPSHSVIEKGQTVTLRCDPISGHDNLYWYRRVMGKEIKFLLHFVKESKQDESGMPNNRFLAERTGGTYSTLKVQPAELEDSGVYFCASSQDSSYGYTFGSGTRLTVV.

J is TRBJ1-2 and V is TRBV18; 9 nucleotides align to TRBD1. Trimming removed 6 bases from V and 8 bases from J; junction bases left unmatched: 16. Looked up from germline, CDR1 is KGHSH and CDR2 is LQKENI. The length of the CDR3 is 16 residues. The CDR3 DNA reads as TGTGCCAGCTCGATTTCCCGACAGGGGGAGATTGGAGGCTACACCTTC. It translates to CASSISRQGEIGGYTF.

The CDR3 nucleotides are TGTGCCAGCAGCGCTATTGGGACAGGGGGCGGCGAGCAGTACTTC. Amino acid sequence: CASSAIGTGGGEQYF. The V gene is TRBV9, the J gene TRBJ2-7; 12 nucleotides agree with TRBD1. CDR1 and CDR2 (germline): SGDLS, YYNGEE. The CDR3 spans 15 residues. Losses at the gene ends were 3 bases for V and 6 bases for J; bases not matched to a gene: 7.

This clone was seen once. V and J are TRBV2 and TRBJ2-1, with TRBD2 matching over 12 bases. The V and J ends lost 9 bases and 4 bases, in that order; junction bases with no gene match: 7. The CDR3 is 15 amino acids. Per the germline V gene, CDR1 is SNHLY and CDR2 is FYNNEI. The CDR3 nucleotides are TGTGCCAGTCGAGGACTAGCGGGGAAATACAATGAGCAGTTCTTC. Translation gives CASRGLAGKYNEQFF.

The J gene is TRBJ2-3, the V gene TRBV5-4, with a tentative D call TRBD2 (5 bases). The CDR3 loop spans 17 amino acids. The V end was cut by 4 bases, the J end by 0 bases, with 18 bases between. Germline values: CDR1 SGHNT, CDR2 YYREEE (reference sequence). Here the CDR3 reads CASSPRSKRLSTDTQYF. For the CDR3, the DNA is TGTGCCAGCAGCCCCCGGTCGAAGCGGCTTAGCACAGATACGCAGTATTTT.

The rearrangement uses TRBV27 and TRBJ1-4, with D hard to call. The ends were cut back, 0 bases at V and 8 bases at J, with 13 bases in the middle. In germline, CDR1 is MNHEY, CDR2 SMNVEV (reference sequence). This CDR3 region has 15 residues. The CDR3 spells CASSLSPVLREKLFF. CDR3 nucleotides: TGTGCCAGCAGTTTATCGCCAGTTCTAAGGGAAAAACTGTTTTTT.

The J gene is TRBJ1-2, the V gene TRBV7-8; no reliable D call. Looked up from germline, CDR1 is SGHVS and CDR2 is FQNEAQ. This CDR3 region has 13 residues. V dropped 5 bases and J dropped 8 bases, with 15 bases sitting between them. The CDR3 sequence: CASSPAGGRGYTF. The DNA for the CDR3 is TGTGCCAGCAGCCCCGCCGGAGGGAGAGGCTACACCTTC.

This chain links TRBV2 with TRBJ2-1; 12 bases are a match to TRBD2. This CDR3 has 13 residues. Trimming took 6 bases from V and 7 from J; bases not matched to a gene: 1. CDR1 and CDR2 from the germline V gene are SNHLY and FYNNEI. CDR3 DNA sequence: TGTGCCAGCAGGACTAGCGGGAGAAATGAGCAGTTCTTC. Amino acid sequence: CASRTSGRNEQFF.

The chain joins TRBV2 to TRBJ2-1; 10 positions agree with TRBD2. Germline trimming cut 0 bases from V and 8 bases from J; bases unmatched to any gene: 13. CDR3 length: 18 residues. In germline, CDR1 is SNHLY, CDR2 FYNNEI. The CDR3 spells CASSEALRYTSGKYEQFF. The CDR3 DNA sequence: TGTGCCAGCAGTGAAGCGCTTCGATATACTAGCGGGAAGTATGAGCAGTTCTTC.

The rearrangement links TRBV30 to TRBJ1-3; possible D gene TRBD1, 5 bases. CDR3 length equals 13 residues. Per germline, CDR1 GTSNPN and CDR2 SVGIG (reference sequence). V lost 0 bases and J lost 4, with 7 bases in between. Here the CDR3 reads CAWSVRGGNTIYF. Written as DNA, the CDR3 is TGTGCCTGGAGTGTACGGGGGGGAAACACCATATATTTT.

The chain uses TRBV6-5 and TRBJ1-4; D gene uncertain. CDR1 is MNHEY and CDR2 is SVGAGI in the germline V gene. The V end was cut by 8 bases, the J end by 0 bases, with 10 bases between. CDR3 size: 14 residues. The CDR3 sequence is CASPREATNEKLFF. CDR3 nucleotides: TGTGCCAGCCCGAGGGAGGCAACTAATGAAAAACTGTTTTTT.